Listed below are T cell receptor beta chains from one sample, sequenced in a study of CD8 T cells in ankylosing spondylitis. TCRdb redid the calling of the 5' RACE reads with MiXCR, one entry per CDR3 protein. This sample yields about 800,000 distinct CDR3 sequences, of which about an eighth are seen a single time; around 0.51% belongs to the top ten. Sequenced sample: blood, either unsorted or a sorted T cell fraction (not recorded which). Source of these receptors: a male donor with ankylosing spondylitis. Both conserved end residues are part of each CDR3. A D gene is named only where the DNA matches it firmly. Clone size appears in some rows only: once, few, many, or a class for an expanded clone.

clone size,J gene,V gene,D gene,CDR3 protein,CDR3 DNA
NA,TRBJ1-6,TRBV10-3,NA,CAIKSGATPLHF,TGTGCCATCAAGTCGGGGGCGACACCCCTCCACTTT
few,TRBJ1-1,TRBV28,NA,CASREGGFRNTEAFF,TGTGCCAGCAGGGAAGGTGGGTTCAGGAACACTGAAGCTTTCTTT
NA,TRBJ2-3,TRBV9,NA,CASSVASARTDTQYF,TGTGCCAGCAGCGTAGCCAGCGCCCGCACAGATACGCAGTATTTT
NA,TRBJ2-5,TRBV28,TRBD2,CASSFHPSGRETQYF,TGTGCCAGCAGCTTTCACCCTAGCGGGAGAGAGACCCAGTACTTC
few,TRBJ2-7,TRBV7-2,TRBD2,CASRPRLAGDDEQYF,TGTGCCAGCAGGCCCCGGTTAGCGGGAGACGACGAGCAGTACTTC
NA,TRBJ2-3,TRBV5-1,NA,CASSPGAVRTDTQYF,TGCGCCAGCAGCCCAGGGGCCGTGCGCACAGATACGCAGTATTTT
NA,TRBJ2-7,TRBV7-9,NA,CASSLAGVGDYEQYF,TGTGCCAGCAGCTTAGCGGGGGTTGGGGACTACGAGCAGTACTTC
many,TRBJ2-7,TRBV6-2/TRBV6-3,TRBD2,CASSLRPRDLAGGSSYEQYF,TGTGCCAGCAGTCTACGGCCCAGGGATCTAGCGGGAGGAAGCTCCTACGAGCAGTACTTC
NA,TRBJ1-6,TRBV10-3,NA,CAISESSRVGSPLHF,TGTGCCATCAGTGAGTCATCCAGGGTTGGATCACCCCTCCACTTT
NA,TRBJ1-2,TRBV20-1,NA,CSGSRLMGYGYTF,TGCAGTGGCTCGCGCCTCATGGGATATGGCTACACCTTC
few,TRBJ1-1,TRBV5-1,NA,CASSLAQLDTEAFF,TGCGCCAGCAGCTTGGCCCAATTGGACACTGAAGCTTTCTTT
few,TRBJ2-1,TRBV5-8,NA,CASSLKGRAYNEQFF,TGTGCCAGCAGCTTGAAGGGCAGGGCCTACAATGAGCAGTTCTTC
few,TRBJ2-5,TRBV2,NA,CASSKALLRPETQYF,TGTGCCAGCAGCAAAGCACTATTGCGGCCAGAGACCCAGTACTTC
few,TRBJ2-7,TRBV10-3,NA,CAISARPGHSYEQYF,TGTGCCATCAGTGCCAGGCCTGGACACTCCTACGAGCAGTACTTC
NA,TRBJ1-5,TRBV27,NA,CASSSYSQGSNQPQHF,TGTGCCAGCAGTTCCTACTCCCAGGGAAGCAATCAGCCCCAGCATTTT
few,TRBJ1-4,TRBV5-1,TRBD1,CASSLDLGGSPDTNEKLFF,TGCGCCAGCAGCTTGGATCTAGGGGGCAGCCCCGATACTAATGAAAAACTGTTTTTT
NA,TRBJ2-7,TRBV20-1,NA,CSATPGAPRYEQYF,TGCAGTGCTACCCCCGGGGCCCCCAGATACGAGCAGTACTTC
NA,TRBJ2-1,TRBV10-3,NA,CATTGATNEQFF,TGTGCCACCACGGGGGCTACGAATGAGCAGTTCTTC
many,TRBJ2-7,TRBV20-1,TRBD2,CSARPPTAGNEQYF,TGCAGTGCTAGACCCCCGACAGCGGGAAACGAGCAGTACTTC
NA,TRBJ2-1,TRBV20-1,NA,CSAVQGRNEQFF,TGCAGTGCCGTACAGGGTAGGAATGAGCAGTTCTTC
many,TRBJ2-5,TRBV11-2,NA,CASRLGPSYQETQYF,TGTGCCAGCAGGTTGGGACCTTCGTACCAAGAGACCCAGTACTTC
few,TRBJ2-7,TRBV7-2,TRBD1,CASSRDGTGAYEQYF,TGTGCCAGCAGCCGTGACGGGACAGGGGCCTACGAGCAGTACTTC
few,TRBJ2-4,TRBV5-1,NA,CASSLRVFGGKGWEAKNIQYF,TGCGCCAGCAGCTTGCGAGTCTTCGGGGGAAAAGGGTGGGAGGCAAAAAACATTCAGTACTTC
few,TRBJ2-1,TRBV20-1,TRBD1,CSAGTGSYNEQFF,TGCAGTGCCGGGACAGGCTCCTACAATGAGCAGTTCTTC
many,TRBJ1-5,TRBV6-1,TRBD1,CASSRGQGNQPQHF,TGTGCCAGCAGTCGCGGACAGGGAAATCAGCCCCAGCATTTT
NA,TRBJ2-3,TRBV4-3,TRBD2,CASSLLREGLTDTQYF,TGCGCCAGCAGCCTGCTGCGGGAGGGCTTGACAGATACGCAGTATTTT
NA,TRBJ1-1,TRBV7-2,NA,CASSLVRQSITEAFF,TGTGCCAGCAGCTTAGTGAGACAGTCGATAACTGAAGCTTTCTTT
NA,TRBJ2-1,TRBV6-1,TRBD2,CASSEKKAGSSSYNEQFF,TGTGCCAGCAGTGAAAAGAAAGCGGGGTCAAGCTCCTACAATGAGCAGTTCTTC
few,TRBJ2-7,TRBV20-1,NA,CSARDPLTGSYEQYF,TGCAGTGCTAGAGATCCCCTGACAGGCTCCTACGAGCAGTACTTC
NA,TRBJ2-7,TRBV5-1,TRBD2,CASSFDGLGSYEQYF,TGCGCCAGCAGCTTTGACGGACTAGGGTCCTACGAGCAGTACTTC
once,TRBJ2-7,TRBV6-1,NA,CASTLGQLAPSYEQYF,TGTGCCAGCACGCTCGGACAGCTGGCACCAAGCTACGAGCAGTACTTC
NA,TRBJ1-2,TRBV20-1,NA,CSYILGGSDYGYTF,TGCAGTTATATACTCGGGGGTTCTGACTATGGCTACACCTTC
NA,TRBJ2-7,TRBV3-1,TRBD2,CASSSLAGRWDEQYF,TGTGCCAGCAGCTCCCTAGCGGGACGATGGGACGAGCAGTACTTC
NA,TRBJ2-5,TRBV6-1,NA,CASTGQEGETQYF,TGTGCCAGCACGGGACAAGAGGGAGAGACCCAGTACTTC
many,TRBJ1-3,TRBV7-2,NA,CASSLGRVGNTIYF,TGTGCCAGCAGCTTAGGCAGGGTCGGAAACACCATATATTTT
many,TRBJ1-3,TRBV20-1,NA,CSASKLGIANTIYF,TGCAGTGCTTCAAAGTTGGGGATTGCAAACACCATATATTTT
many,TRBJ1-1,TRBV20-1,NA,CSARGALGHMNTEAFF,TGCAGTGCTAGAGGGGCCTTGGGGCACATGAACACTGAAGCTTTCTTT
NA,TRBJ1-6,TRBV20-1,TRBD1,CSARRTGVYNSPLHF,TGCAGTGCTAGGAGGACAGGGGTCTATAATTCACCCCTCCACTTT
few,TRBJ2-5,TRBV4-1,TRBD2,CASSFRGAGGPSAETQYF,TGCGCCAGCAGCTTCCGGGGTGCGGGAGGGCCCTCGGCAGAGACCCAGTACTTC
NA,TRBJ1-2,TRBV18,NA,CASSPTTGYGYTF,TGTGCCAGCTCACCTACTACAGGGTATGGCTACACCTTC
NA,TRBJ1-6,TRBV4-2,TRBD1,CASSQDDRGGVSPLHF,TGTGCCAGCAGCCAAGATGACAGGGGAGGTGTTTCACCCCTCCACTTT
many,TRBJ2-5,TRBV12-3/TRBV12-4,TRBD2,CASSPRLAGGGETQYF,TGTGCCAGCAGTCCACGCCTAGCGGGAGGCGGAGAGACCCAGTACTTC
few,TRBJ2-3,TRBV2,NA,CASGYLGWEGAKSATQYF,TGTGCCAGCGGGTACCTCGGGTGGGAGGGGGCAAAGTCTGCTACGCAGTATTTT
NA,TRBJ1-2,TRBV6-6,NA,CASSYLINYGYTF,TGTGCCAGCAGTTACTTGATTAACTATGGCTACACCTTC
few,TRBJ2-5,TRBV10-2,NA,CASSFREKYETQYF,TGCGCCAGCAGTTTTCGGGAGAAGTATGAGACCCAGTACTTC
few,TRBJ2-2,TRBV6-2/TRBV6-3,NA,CASSYSPGSNTGELFF,TGTGCCAGCAGTTACTCACCAGGATCGAACACCGGGGAGCTGTTTTTT
NA,TRBJ1-1,TRBV7-2,NA,CASARHGRLNTEAFF,TGTGCCAGCGCAAGACACGGGAGATTGAACACTGAAGCTTTCTTT